These 20 T cell receptor beta chains came from one sample sequenced in a study of identical twins. TCRdb itself ran the 5' RACE reads through MiXCR, one entry per CDR3 protein. The sample lists some 560,000 distinct CDR3 sequences, 9.6% seen once, with roughly 3.2% in the top ten. These same data were also listed under a study on yellow fever vaccine responses in identical twins.

Sequencing input: PBMCs. The source of these receptors is a woman younger than 30 in good health.

This sequence joins TRBV5-1 and TRBJ1-5; 7 nucleotides align to TRBD1. Germline CDR1 SGHRS, CDR2 YFSETQ. V dropped 5 bases and J dropped 3; count of bases not matched to a gene: 5. The CDR3 has 14 amino acids. The CDR3 region has the DNA TGCGCCAGCAGTCCACAGGGGTTCAATCAGCCCCAGCATTTT. Its translation is CASSPQGFNQPQHF.

The chain links TRBV9 to TRBJ2-1; D is unclear. CDR3 length: 16 residues. V lost 4 bases to trimming and J lost 7 bases, with 21 bases between them. Germline lookup yields CDR1 SGDLS and CDR2 YYNGEE. CDR3 residues: CASSPPYPGLLNEQFF. The CDR3 nucleotides are TGTGCCAGCAGCCCCCCGTACCCCGGTCTCCTTAATGAGCAGTTCTTC.

This clonotype was detected a few times. The chain couples TRBV7-2 to TRBJ2-5; the match to TRBD2 covers 7 bases. Germline V CDR1 and CDR2: SGHTA, FQGNSA. The CDR3 totals 13 residues. V lost 5 bases, J lost 4 bases, and 4 bases stayed unmatched. Here the CDR3 reads CASSRSGTETQYF. The CDR3 coding sequence is TGTGCCAGCAGCCGGAGCGGGACAGAGACCCAGTACTTC.

In its sample, this clonotype was seen many times. The chain uses TRBV28 and TRBJ2-1, with a possible D match to TRBD2 (7 bases). V dropped 10 bases and J dropped 12 bases, with 25 bases sitting between them. Per germline, CDR1 MDHEN and CDR2 SYDVKM. The CDR3 sequence is 14 residues long. CDR3: CATLGPLGGLRQFF. The CDR3, as DNA: TGTGCCACCCTGGGACCATTGGGGGGGCTGCGGCAGTTCTTC.

The sample holds a few counts of this clonotype. V and J are TRBV28 and TRBJ2-7; D is undetermined. This CDR3 region has 15 residues. Germline CDR1 and CDR2: MDHEN and SYDVKM. Trimming took 1 base from V and 1 from J, leaving 11 bases between them. The CDR3 DNA is TGTGCCAGCAGTTTATACGGGTCACCTTCCTACGAGCAGTACTTC. This encodes CASSLYGSPSYEQYF. Full variable domain (rest looked up from reference TRBV28 and TRBJ2-7): DVKVTQSSRYLVKRTGEKVFLECVQDMDHENMFWYRQDPGLGLRLIYFSYDVKMKEKGDIPEGYSVSREKKERFSLILESASTNQTSMYLCASSLYGSPSYEQYFGPGTRLTVT.

V and J are TRBV24-1 and TRBJ2-7, with D perhaps matching TRBD1 (7 bases). V was shortened by 6 bases and J by 3 bases, with 20 bases between the two germline ends. Germline V gene data show CDR1 as KGHDR and CDR2 as SFDVKD. The CDR3 contains 16 residues. CDR3: CATSSTRTNRGYEQYF. CDR3 bases: TGTGCCACCAGTTCTACTCGGACTAACAGGGGCTACGAGCAGTACTTC.

The chain couples TRBV19 to TRBJ2-5, with D possibly called TRBD1 or TRBD2 (5 bases each). The germline V gene encodes CDR1 LNHDA and CDR2 SQIVND (reference sequence). Deletions cut 4 bases from V and 5 bases from J, with 14 bases between. The CDR3 spans 14 residues. CDR3 in amino acids: CASSTLTWGETQYF. The CDR3, as DNA: TGTGCCAGTAGTACGCTGACTTGGGGGGAGACCCAGTACTTC.

The V call is TRBV12-3 or TRBV12-4, the J call TRBJ2-2; TRBD1 aligns across 12 bases. The CDR3 is 17 residues long. After removal of 3 bases from V and 3 bases from J, the junction contained 5 bases not matched to a gene. The CDR3 DNA sequence: TGTGCCAGCAGTTTTGGGACAGGGGGCGTTTACACCGGGGAGCTGTTTTTT. Translating gives CASSFGTGGVYTGELFF.

Details on this clonotype: A much larger clone lies a single base off, so this may be a read error. The chain is built from TRBV12-3 or TRBV12-4 and TRBJ1-5; the D is unclear. This CDR3 region has 11 residues. The V end lost 3 bases, the J end lost 6 bases, and 3 bases lay between the germline ends. Here the CDR3 reads CASSFGQPQHF. In DNA, the CDR3 is TGTGCCAGCAGTTTTGGTCAGCCCCAGCATTTT.

The V and J genes are TRBV12-3 or TRBV12-4 and TRBJ2-3; 12 bases agree with TRBD2. The CDR3 sequence is 16 residues long. The trim removed 7 bases at V and 0 bases at J, leaving 5 bases unmatched. CDR3 DNA: TGTGCCAGCACCACGACTAGCGGGAGAAGCACAGATACGCAGTATTTT. Its translation is CASTTTSGRSTDTQYF.

This clonotype was seen at least ten times. The chain links TRBV18 to TRBJ1-1; TRBD1 matches 9 bases. Per germline, CDR1 KGHSH and CDR2 LQKENI. The CDR3 has 14 residues. J gave up 2 bases and V 4 bases, and 2 bases lay outside the gene matches. CDR3 sequence (DNA): TGTGCCAGCTCACGGGACAGGGCCAACACTGAAGCTTTCTTT. Translation gives CASSRDRANTEAFF.

This clonotype has more than one count but fewer than ten. V and J are TRBV5-1 and TRBJ2-1, with TRBD1 identical over 7 bases. The CDR3 runs 16 residues. Germline V gene lookup returns CDR1 SGHRS and CDR2 YFSETQ. J lost 4 bases, V lost 4 bases, and 11 bases had no gene match. The DNA for the CDR3 is TGCGCCAGCAGCCCGGTGCCAGGACAGGTTTACAATGAGCAGTTCTTC. Translating gives CASSPVPGQVYNEQFF.

This rearrangement joins TRBV29-1 to TRBJ2-1, with 9 bases identical to TRBD2. CDR1 and CDR2 from the germline V gene are SQVTM and ANQGSEA. This CDR3 comprises 14 residues. With V trimmed by 6 bases and J by 8 bases, 11 bases remained unmatched. The CDR3 region is CSVVEPRGGDEQFF. CDR3 nucleotides: TGCAGCGTAGTGGAGCCGCGGGGGGGGGATGAGCAGTTCTTC.

This clonotype was detected only a few times. This sequence joins TRBV7-2 and TRBJ2-3; a possible D gene is TRBD2 (6 bases). The CDR3 is 15 residues long. V was trimmed by 5 bases and J by 0 bases, leaving 12 bases between them. CDR1 is SGHTA, CDR2 FQGNSA, per germline. The CDR3 region has the DNA TGTGCCAGCAGCCCGAGGGCGGGAAGCACAGATACGCAGTATTTT. Its protein is CASSPRAGSTDTQYF.

This clonotype was counted at least ten times. The chain carries TRBV6-5 and TRBJ2-3, with TRBD2 identical over 9 bases. V shed 4 bases and J 4 bases; nucleotides not matched to a gene: 12. CDR1 is MNHEY, CDR2 SVGAGI, per germline. The CDR3 runs to 17 residues. CDR3 loop: CASSSASAAGGPDTQYF. In nucleotides, the CDR3 is TGTGCCAGCAGTTCAGCCTCGGCCGCGGGGGGGCCAGATACGCAGTATTTT.

This rearrangement joins TRBV7-9 to TRBJ2-7, with D tentatively TRBD1 (6 bases). CDR1 and CDR2 (germline): SEHNR, FQNEAQ (reference sequence). The CDR3 length is 16 residues. V was trimmed by 1 base and J by 4 bases, leaving 17 bases between them. The CDR3 loop reads CASSLVQGIFIYEQYF. Written as DNA, the CDR3 is TGTGCCAGCAGCTTAGTACAGGGAATCTTCATTTACGAGCAGTACTTC. The full variable domain, rest sourced from reference TRBV7-9 and TRBJ2-7, is DTGVSQNPRHKITKRGQNVTFRCDPISEHNRLYWYRQTLGQGPEFLTYFQNEAQLEKSRLLSDRFSAERPKGSFSTLEIQRTEQGDSAMYLCASSLVQGIFIYEQYFGPGTRLTVT.

This clonotype came up a few times. The chain carries TRBV20-1 and TRBJ2-3; 12 bases line up with TRBD2. Unmatched junction bases numbered 2, after V lost 4 bases and J lost 0 bases. The CDR3 loop spans 15 amino acids. Germline V gives CDR1 DFQATT, CDR2 SNEGSKA (reference sequence). CDR3 loop: CSATGTSGSTDTQYF. The CDR3 DNA is TGCAGTGCTACGGGGACTAGCGGGAGCACAGATACGCAGTATTTT.

This clonotype was counted a few times. The chain combines TRBV7-9 with TRBJ1-1; D gene ambiguous. V was pared by 1 base and J by 4 bases, with 10 bases between. Germline V gene data show CDR1 as SEHNR and CDR2 as FQNEAQ (reference sequence). The CDR3 runs to 14 residues. CDR3 nucleotide sequence: TGTGCCAGCAGCTTAGACTCTATGTCCACTGAAGCTTTCTTT. This sequence encodes CASSLDSMSTEAFF.

This clonotype was observed a few times. The chain links TRBV12-3 or TRBV12-4 to TRBJ2-3; D is uncertain. The CDR3 loop spans 15 amino acids. Trimming stripped 5 bases from V and 0 bases from J, with 12 bases between. CDR3 DNA: TGTGCCAGCAGTGACACCTGGGGTAGCACAGATACGCAGTATTTT. Its translation is CASSDTWGSTDTQYF.

The CDR3 reads CASSLYGTPHEQYF. DNA of the CDR3: TGTGCCAGCAGTTTATATGGGACTCCCCACGAGCAGTACTTC. The rearrangement joins TRBV28 to TRBJ2-7, with TRBD2 as a possible D gene (6 bases). The V end lost 1 base, the J end lost 5 bases, and 12 bases lay between the germline ends. The germline V gene has CDR1 MDHEN and CDR2 SYDVKM. This CDR3 has 14 amino acids. The full variable domain, with the rest looked up from reference TRBV28 and TRBJ2-7, is DVKVTQSSRYLVKRTGEKVFLECVQDMDHENMFWYRQDPGLGLRLIYFSYDVKMKEKGDIPEGYSVSREKKERFSLILESASTNQTSMYLCASSLYGTPHEQYFGPGTRLTVT.